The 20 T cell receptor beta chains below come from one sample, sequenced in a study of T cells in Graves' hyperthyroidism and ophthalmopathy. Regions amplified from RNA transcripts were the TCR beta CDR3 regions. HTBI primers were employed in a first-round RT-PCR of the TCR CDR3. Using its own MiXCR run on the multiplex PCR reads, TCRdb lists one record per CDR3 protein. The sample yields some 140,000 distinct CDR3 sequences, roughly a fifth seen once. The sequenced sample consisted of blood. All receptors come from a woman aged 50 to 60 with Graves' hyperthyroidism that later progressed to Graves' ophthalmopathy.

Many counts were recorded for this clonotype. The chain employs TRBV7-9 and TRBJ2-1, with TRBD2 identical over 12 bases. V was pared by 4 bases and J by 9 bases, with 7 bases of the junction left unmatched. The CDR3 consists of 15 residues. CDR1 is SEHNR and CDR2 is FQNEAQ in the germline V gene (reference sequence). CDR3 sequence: CASSSSGRASAEQFF. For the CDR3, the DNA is TGTGCCAGCAGCTCTAGCGGGAGGGCCAGTGCTGAGCAGTTCTTC.

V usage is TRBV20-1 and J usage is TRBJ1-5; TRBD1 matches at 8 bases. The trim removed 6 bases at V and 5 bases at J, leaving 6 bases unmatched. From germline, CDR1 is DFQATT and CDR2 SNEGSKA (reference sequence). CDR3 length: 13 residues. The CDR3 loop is CSAGTGVYQPQHF. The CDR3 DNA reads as TGCAGTGCAGGGACAGGTGTTTATCAGCCCCAGCATTTT.

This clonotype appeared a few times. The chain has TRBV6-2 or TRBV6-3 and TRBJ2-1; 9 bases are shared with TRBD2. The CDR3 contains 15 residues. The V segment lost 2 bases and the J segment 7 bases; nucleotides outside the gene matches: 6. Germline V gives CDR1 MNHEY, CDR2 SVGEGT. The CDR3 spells CASSYAGLARNEQFF. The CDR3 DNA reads TGTGCCAGCAGTTACGCGGGACTAGCTCGGAATGAGCAGTTCTTC.

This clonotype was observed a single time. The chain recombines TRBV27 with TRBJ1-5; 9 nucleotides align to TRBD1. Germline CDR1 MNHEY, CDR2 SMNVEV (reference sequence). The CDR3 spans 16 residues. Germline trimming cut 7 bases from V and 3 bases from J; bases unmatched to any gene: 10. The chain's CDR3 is CASTHRTGAANQPQHF. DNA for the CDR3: TGTGCCAGCACCCACCGGACAGGGGCCGCCAATCAGCCCCAGCATTTT.

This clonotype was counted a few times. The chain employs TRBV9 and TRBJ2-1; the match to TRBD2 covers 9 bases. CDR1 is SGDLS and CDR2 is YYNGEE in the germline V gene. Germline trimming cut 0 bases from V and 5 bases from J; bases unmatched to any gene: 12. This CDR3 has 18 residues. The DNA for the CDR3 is TGTGCCAGCAGCGTAGCCCTTGGGCTAGCGGGACCCGACAATGAGCAGTTCTTC. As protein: CASSVALGLAGPDNEQFF. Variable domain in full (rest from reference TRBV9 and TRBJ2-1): DSGVTQTPKHLITATGQRVTLRCSPRSGDLSVYWYQQSLDQGLQFLIQYYNGEERAKGNILERFSAQQFPDLHSELNLSSLELGDSALYFCASSVALGLAGPDNEQFFGPGTRLTVL.

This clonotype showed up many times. The CDR3 sequence is CASSYRTGLGETQYF. The CDR3 DNA reads as TGTGCCAGCAGTTACCGGACAGGGTTAGGTGAGACCCAGTACTTC. The chain couples TRBV28 to TRBJ2-5, with 8 bases identical to TRBD1. CDR1 and CDR2 (germline): MDHEN, SYDVKM. V shed 4 bases, J shed 5 bases, and the junction held 9 bases outside the gene matches. This CDR3 comprises 15 residues.

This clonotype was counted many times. DNA for the CDR3: TGTGCCAGCTCACCGGAAGGGTTAGAGACCCAGTACTTC. It translates to CASSPEGLETQYF. The chain recombines TRBV18 with TRBJ2-5; no clear D. The CDR3 loop spans 13 amino acids. V lost 3 bases and J 4 bases, leaving 9 bases between the germline ends. CDR1 and CDR2 from the germline V gene are KGHSH and LQKENI.

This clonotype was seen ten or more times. Here the CDR3 reads CASSRRDRVYEQYF. The CDR3 DNA reads as TGTGCCAGCAGTCGCCGGGACAGGGTCTACGAGCAGTACTTC. This chain joins TRBV6-1 and TRBJ2-7; 9 nucleotides line up with TRBD1. Germline values: CDR1 MNHNS, CDR2 SASEGT. V dropped 5 bases and J dropped 3; count of bases not matched to a gene: 5. The CDR3 length is 14 residues.

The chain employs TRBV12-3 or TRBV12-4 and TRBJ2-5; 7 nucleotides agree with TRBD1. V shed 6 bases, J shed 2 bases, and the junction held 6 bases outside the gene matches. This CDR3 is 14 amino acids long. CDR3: CASSPPGQQETQYF. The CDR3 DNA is TGTGCCAGCAGCCCGCCGGGACAGCAAGAGACCCAGTACTTC.

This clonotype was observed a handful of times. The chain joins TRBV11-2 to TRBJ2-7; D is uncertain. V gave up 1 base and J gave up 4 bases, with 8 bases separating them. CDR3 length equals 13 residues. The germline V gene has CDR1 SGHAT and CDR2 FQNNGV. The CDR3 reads CASSLVSGYEQYF. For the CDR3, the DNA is TGTGCCAGCAGCTTAGTCTCCGGGTACGAGCAGTACTTC.

Here the CDR3 reads CASSTFQETQYF. In nucleotides, the CDR3 is TGTGCCAGCAGCACATTTCAAGAGACCCAGTACTTC. The rearrangement uses TRBV11-1 and TRBJ2-5; no clear D gene. The germline V and J ends were trimmed by 5 bases and 2 bases, with 6 bases remaining between them. The CDR3 is made up of 12 amino acids. From germline, CDR1 is SGHAT and CDR2 FQDESV (reference sequence).

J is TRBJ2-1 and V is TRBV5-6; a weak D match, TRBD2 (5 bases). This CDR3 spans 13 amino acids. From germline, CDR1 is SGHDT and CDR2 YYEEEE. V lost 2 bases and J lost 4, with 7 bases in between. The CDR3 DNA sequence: TGTGCCAGCAGCTTTACGGGATACAATGAGCAGTTCTTC. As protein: CASSFTGYNEQFF.

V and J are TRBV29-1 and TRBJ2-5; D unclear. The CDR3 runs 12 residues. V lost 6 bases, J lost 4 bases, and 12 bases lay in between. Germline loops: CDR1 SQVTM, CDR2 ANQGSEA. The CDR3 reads CSVGRALETQYF. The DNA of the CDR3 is TGCAGCGTAGGAAGGGCACTAGAGACCCAGTACTTC.

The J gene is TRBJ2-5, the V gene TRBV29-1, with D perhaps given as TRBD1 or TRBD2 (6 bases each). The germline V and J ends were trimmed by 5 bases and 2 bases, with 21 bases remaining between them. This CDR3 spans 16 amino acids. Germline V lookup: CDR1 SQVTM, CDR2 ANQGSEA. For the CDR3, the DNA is TGCAGCGTTCGGGGGACGAGAGGGGGGTCTCAAGAGACCCAGTACTTC. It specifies CSVRGTRGGSQETQYF.

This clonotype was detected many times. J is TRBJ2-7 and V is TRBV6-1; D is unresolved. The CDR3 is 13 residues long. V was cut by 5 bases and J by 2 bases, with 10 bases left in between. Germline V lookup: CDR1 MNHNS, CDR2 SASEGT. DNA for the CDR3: TGTGCCAGCAGTAGGGCAACTACCTACGAGCAGTACTTC. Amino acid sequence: CASSRATTYEQYF.

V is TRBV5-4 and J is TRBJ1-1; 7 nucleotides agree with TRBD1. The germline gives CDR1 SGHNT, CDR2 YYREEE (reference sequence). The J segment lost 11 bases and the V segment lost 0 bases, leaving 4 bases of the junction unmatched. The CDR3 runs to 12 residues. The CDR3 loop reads CASSLDDRDAFF. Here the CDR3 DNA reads TGTGCCAGCAGCTTGGATGACAGGGACGCTTTCTTT.

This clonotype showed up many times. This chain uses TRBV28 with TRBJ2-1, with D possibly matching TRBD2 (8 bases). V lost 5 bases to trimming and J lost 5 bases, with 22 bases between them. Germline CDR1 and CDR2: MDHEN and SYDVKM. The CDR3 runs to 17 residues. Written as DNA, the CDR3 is TGTGCCAGCAGTCCGTTCGGGAGGGGGCGCGGGAACAATGAGCAGTTCTTC. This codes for CASSPFGRGRGNNEQFF.

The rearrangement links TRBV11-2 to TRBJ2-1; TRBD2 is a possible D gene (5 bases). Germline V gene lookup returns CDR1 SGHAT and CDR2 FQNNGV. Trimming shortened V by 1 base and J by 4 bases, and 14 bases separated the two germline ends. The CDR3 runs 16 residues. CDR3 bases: TGTGCCAGCAGCTTAGTCCGTCGAGGGCTATACAATGAGCAGTTCTTC. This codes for CASSLVRRGLYNEQFF. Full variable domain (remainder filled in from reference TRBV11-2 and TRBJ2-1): EAGVAQSPRYKIIEKRQSVAFWCNPISGHATLYWYQQILGQGPKLLIQFQNNGVVDDSQLPKDRFSAERLKGVDSTLKIQPAKLEDSAVYLCASSLVRRGLYNEQFFGPGTRLTVL.

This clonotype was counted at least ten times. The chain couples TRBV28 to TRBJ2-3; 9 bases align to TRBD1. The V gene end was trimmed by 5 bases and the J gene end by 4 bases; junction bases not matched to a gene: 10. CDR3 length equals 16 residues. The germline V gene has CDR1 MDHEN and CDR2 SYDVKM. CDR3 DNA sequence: TGTGCCAGCAGTCCCCCGGGACAGGGTGGCCCAGATACGCAGTATTTT. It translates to CASSPPGQGGPDTQYF.

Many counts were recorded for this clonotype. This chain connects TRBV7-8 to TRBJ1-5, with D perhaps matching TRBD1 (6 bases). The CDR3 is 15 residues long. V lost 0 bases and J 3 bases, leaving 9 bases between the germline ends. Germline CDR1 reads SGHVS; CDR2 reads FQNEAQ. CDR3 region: CASSLAGTHNQPQHF. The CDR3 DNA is TGTGCCAGCAGCTTAGCAGGGACACACAATCAGCCCCAGCATTTT.